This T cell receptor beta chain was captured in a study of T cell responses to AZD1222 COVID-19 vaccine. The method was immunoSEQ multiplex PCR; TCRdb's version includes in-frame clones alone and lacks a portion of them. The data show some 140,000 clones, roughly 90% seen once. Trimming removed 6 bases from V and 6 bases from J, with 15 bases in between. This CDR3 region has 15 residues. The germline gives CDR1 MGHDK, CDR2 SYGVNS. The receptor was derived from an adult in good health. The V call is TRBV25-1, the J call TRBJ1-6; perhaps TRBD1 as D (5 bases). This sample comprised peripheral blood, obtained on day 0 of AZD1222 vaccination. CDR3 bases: TGTGCCAGCAGGGAAGCCGGGGGGATTAATTCACCCCTCCACTTT. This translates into CASREAGGINSPLHF.